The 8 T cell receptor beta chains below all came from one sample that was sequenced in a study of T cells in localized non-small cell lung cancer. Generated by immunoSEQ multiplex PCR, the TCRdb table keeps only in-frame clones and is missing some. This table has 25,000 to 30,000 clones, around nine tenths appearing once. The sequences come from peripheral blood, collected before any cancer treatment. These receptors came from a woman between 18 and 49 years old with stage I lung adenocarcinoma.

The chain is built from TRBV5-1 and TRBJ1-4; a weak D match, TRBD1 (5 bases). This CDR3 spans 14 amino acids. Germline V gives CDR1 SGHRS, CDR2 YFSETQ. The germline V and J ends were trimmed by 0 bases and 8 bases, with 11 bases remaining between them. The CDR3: CASSLEGAEEKLFF. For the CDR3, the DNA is TGCGCCAGCAGCTTGGAAGGGGCAGAGGAAAAACTGTTTTTT.

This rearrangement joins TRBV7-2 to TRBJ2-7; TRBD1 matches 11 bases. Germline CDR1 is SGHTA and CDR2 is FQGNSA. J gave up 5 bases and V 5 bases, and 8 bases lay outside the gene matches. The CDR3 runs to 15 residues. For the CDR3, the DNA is TGTGCCAGCAGCATTGGACAGGGGGCCCAACACGAGCAGTACTTC. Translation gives CASSIGQGAQHEQYF.

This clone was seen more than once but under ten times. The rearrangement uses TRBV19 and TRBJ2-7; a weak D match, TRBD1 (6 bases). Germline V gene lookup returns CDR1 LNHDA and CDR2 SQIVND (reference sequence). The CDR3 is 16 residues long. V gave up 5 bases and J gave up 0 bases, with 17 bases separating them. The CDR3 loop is CASSGRGAESSYEQYF. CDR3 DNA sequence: TGTGCCAGTAGTGGCAGGGGAGCTGAGAGCTCCTACGAGCAGTACTTC.

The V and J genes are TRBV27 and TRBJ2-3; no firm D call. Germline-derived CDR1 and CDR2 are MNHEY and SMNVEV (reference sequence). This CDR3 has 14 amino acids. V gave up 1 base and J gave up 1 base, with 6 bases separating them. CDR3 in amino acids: CASSLYAGTDTQYF. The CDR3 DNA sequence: TGTGCCAGCAGTTTATATGCCGGCACAGATACGCAGTATTTT.

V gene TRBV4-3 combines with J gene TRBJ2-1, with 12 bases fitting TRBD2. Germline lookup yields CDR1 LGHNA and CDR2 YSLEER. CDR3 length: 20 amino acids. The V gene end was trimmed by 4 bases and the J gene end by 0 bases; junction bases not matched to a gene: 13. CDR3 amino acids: CASSPLRTSGNPSSYNEQFF. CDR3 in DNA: TGCGCCAGCAGCCCCCTTAGGACTAGCGGGAATCCGAGCTCCTACAATGAGCAGTTCTTC.

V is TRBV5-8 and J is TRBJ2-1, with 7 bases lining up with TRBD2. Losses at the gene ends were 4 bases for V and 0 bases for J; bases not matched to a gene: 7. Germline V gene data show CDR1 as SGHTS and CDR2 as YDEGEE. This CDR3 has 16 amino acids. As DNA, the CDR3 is TGTGCCAGCAGCCTGAGCGGGACTGCCTCCTACAATGAGCAGTTCTTC. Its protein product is CASSLSGTASYNEQFF.

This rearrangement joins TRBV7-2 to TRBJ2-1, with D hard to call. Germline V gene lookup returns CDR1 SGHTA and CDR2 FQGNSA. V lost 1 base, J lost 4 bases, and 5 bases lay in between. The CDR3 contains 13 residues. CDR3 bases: TGTGCCAGCAGCTTAGAACAGTACAATGAGCAGTTCTTC. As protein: CASSLEQYNEQFF.

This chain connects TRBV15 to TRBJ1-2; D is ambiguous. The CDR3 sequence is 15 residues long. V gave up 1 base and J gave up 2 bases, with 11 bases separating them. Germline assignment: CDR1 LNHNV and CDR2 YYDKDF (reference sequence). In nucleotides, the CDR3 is TGTGCCACCAGCAGAGGTCGGACTCAAAACTATGGCTACACCTTC. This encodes CATSRGRTQNYGYTF.